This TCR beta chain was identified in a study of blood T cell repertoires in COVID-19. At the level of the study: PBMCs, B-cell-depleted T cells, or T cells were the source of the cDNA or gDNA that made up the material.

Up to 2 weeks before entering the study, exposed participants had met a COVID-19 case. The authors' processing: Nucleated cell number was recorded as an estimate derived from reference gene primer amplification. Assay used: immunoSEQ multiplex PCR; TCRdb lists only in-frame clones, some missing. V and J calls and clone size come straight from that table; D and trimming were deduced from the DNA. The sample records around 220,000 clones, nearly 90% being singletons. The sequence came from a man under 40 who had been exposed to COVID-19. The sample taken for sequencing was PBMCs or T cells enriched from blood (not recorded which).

As DNA, the CDR3 is TGTGCCAGCAGCGTAGGAGGGCCAGCCTACGAGCAGTACTTC. Amino acid sequence: CASSVGGPAYEQYF. This chain uses TRBV9 with TRBJ2-7, with TRBD2 as a possible D gene (5 bases). V was trimmed by 0 bases and J by 2 bases, leaving 9 bases between them. The CDR3 is made up of 14 amino acids. Germline V lookup: CDR1 SGDLS, CDR2 YYNGEE.